This is a list of T cell receptor beta chains from one sample in a study of OX40 agonist ivuxolimab in advanced cancers. Measured with immunoSEQ multiplex PCR; TCRdb has only the in-frame clones, and not every one. The data contain 77,000 or so clones, approximately 86% of them singletons. The sample was CD4+ or CD8+ T cells sorted from blood, taken in a trial of the OX40 agonist ivuxolimab. These receptors were obtained from an adult with an advanced solid tumor such as melanoma, head and neck, liver or kidney cancer. CDR3s include the opening cysteine and the closing phenylalanine or tryptophan. Each record gives: clone size, J gene, D gene, V gene, CDR3 DNA, CDR3 protein. A D gene is named only where the DNA matches it firmly. A row's size may be missing; if present it is once, few, many or a size class.

clone size: NA; J gene: TRBJ2-5; D gene: NA; V gene: TRBV29-1; CDR3 DNA: TGCAGCGTTGTTGGAGGGCGGTCGGAGACCCAGTACTTC; CDR3 protein: CSVVGGRSETQYF
clone size: NA; J gene: TRBJ2-6; D gene: TRBD2; V gene: TRBV18; CDR3 DNA: TGTGCCAGCTCACCACCTGGGAGGGACTCTGGGGCCAACGTCCTGACTTTC; CDR3 protein: CASSPPGRDSGANVLTF
clone size: NA; J gene: TRBJ1-6; D gene: NA; V gene: TRBV9; CDR3 DNA: TGTGCCAGCAGCGTATACAAGGGGGATTCACCCCTCCACTTT; CDR3 protein: CASSVYKGDSPLHF
clone size: NA; J gene: TRBJ1-4; D gene: TRBD1; V gene: TRBV5-1; CDR3 DNA: TGCGCCAGCAGCTTGAGGGGGCTGGGGGAAAAACTGTTTTTT; CDR3 protein: CASSLRGLGEKLFF
clone size: NA; J gene: TRBJ2-1; D gene: TRBD2; V gene: TRBV10-3; CDR3 DNA: TGTGCCATCCGCCTTTCGGGAGGGAATGAGCAGTTCTTC; CDR3 protein: CAIRLSGGNEQFF
clone size: few; J gene: TRBJ1-1; D gene: NA; V gene: TRBV12-5; CDR3 DNA: TGTGCTAGTGGTTTGGCTACGAACACTGAAGCTTTCTTT; CDR3 protein: CASGLATNTEAFF
clone size: few; J gene: TRBJ1-2; D gene: TRBD1; V gene: TRBV5-1; CDR3 DNA: TGCGCCAGCAGATGGGACAGCTATGGCTACACCTTC; CDR3 protein: CASRWDSYGYTF
clone size: NA; J gene: TRBJ2-1; D gene: NA; V gene: TRBV11-1; CDR3 DNA: TGTGCCAGCAGGAGAGCAGGAAGCGGGCGGGACAATGAGCAGTTCTTC; CDR3 protein: CASRRAGSGRDNEQFF
clone size: NA; J gene: TRBJ1-4; D gene: TRBD1; V gene: TRBV5-1; CDR3 DNA: TGCGCCAGCAGCAAGGACAGGGTTGCTAATGAAAAACTGTTTTTT; CDR3 protein: CASSKDRVANEKLFF
clone size: NA; J gene: TRBJ2-1; D gene: NA; V gene: TRBV19; CDR3 DNA: TGTGCCAGTAGTAAGGTCAGGGATGAGCAGTTCTTC; CDR3 protein: CASSKVRDEQFF
clone size: NA; J gene: TRBJ2-7; D gene: TRBD1; V gene: TRBV18; CDR3 DNA: TGTGCCAGCTCACCCGAGCGGACAGGCTCCTACGAGCAGTACTTC; CDR3 protein: CASSPERTGSYEQYF